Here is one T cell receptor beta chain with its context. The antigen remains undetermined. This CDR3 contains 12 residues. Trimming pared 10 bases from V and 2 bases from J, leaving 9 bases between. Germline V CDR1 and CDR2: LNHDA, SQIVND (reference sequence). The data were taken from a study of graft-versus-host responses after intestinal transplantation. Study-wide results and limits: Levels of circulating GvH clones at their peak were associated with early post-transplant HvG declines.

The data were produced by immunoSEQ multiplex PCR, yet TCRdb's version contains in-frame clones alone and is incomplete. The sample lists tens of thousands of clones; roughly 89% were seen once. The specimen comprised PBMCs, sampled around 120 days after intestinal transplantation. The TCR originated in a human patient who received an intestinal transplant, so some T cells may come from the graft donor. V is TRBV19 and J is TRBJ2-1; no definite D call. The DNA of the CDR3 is TGTGCCACCAGACCCACCTACAATGAGCAGTTCTTC. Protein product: CATRPTYNEQFF.